One T cell receptor beta chain is described in this entry. In germline, CDR1 is SGDLS, CDR2 YYNGEE. The V gene end was trimmed by 3 bases and the J gene end by 4 bases; junction bases not matched to a gene: 8. This CDR3 is 17 amino acids long. Source study methods: Amplified reference gene primers provided the basis for estimating nucleated cell counts. Repertoires were generated with immunoSEQ multiplex PCR, while TCRdb's copy carries only in-frame clones and drops some. V and J calls and clone size are copied from that table; D and trimming were computed from the DNA. The sample consists of about 160,000 clones, roughly nine tenths of them appearing once. This specimen belongs to a study of blood T cell repertoires in COVID-19. Study background: Acute and convalescent COVID-19 samples came from the United States, Italy and Spain. T cells, B-cell-depleted T cells, or PBMCs supplied cDNA or gDNA.

The chain couples TRBV9 to TRBJ2-1; 12 bases line up with TRBD2. This TCR was recovered from a man aged 18-30 years with COVID-19, enrolled during active disease. The sample was peripheral blood. CDR3 nucleotide sequence: TGTGCCAGCAGCGGACCTCTAGCGGGAGGGCCTTACAATGAGCAGTTCTTC. This codes for CASSGPLAGGPYNEQFF.